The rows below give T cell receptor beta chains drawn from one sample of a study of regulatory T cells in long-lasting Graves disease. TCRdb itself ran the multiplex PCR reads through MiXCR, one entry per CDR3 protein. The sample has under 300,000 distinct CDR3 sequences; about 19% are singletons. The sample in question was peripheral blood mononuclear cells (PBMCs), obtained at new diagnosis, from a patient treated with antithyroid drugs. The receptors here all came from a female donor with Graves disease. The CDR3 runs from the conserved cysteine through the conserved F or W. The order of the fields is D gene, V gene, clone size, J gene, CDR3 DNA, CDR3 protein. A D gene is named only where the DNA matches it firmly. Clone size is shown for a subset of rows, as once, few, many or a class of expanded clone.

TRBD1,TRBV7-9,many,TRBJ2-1,TGTGCCAGCAGCTGGCAGGGGGCAGGTGGGACCAATGAGCAGTTCTTC,CASSWQGAGGTNEQFF
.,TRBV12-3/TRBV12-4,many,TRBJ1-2,TGTGCCAGCAGTTTAAAGGGAAGCTATGGCTACACCTTC,CASSLKGSYGYTF
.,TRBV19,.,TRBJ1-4,TGTGCCAGTAAGGCTGGTGAAAAACTGTTTTTT,CASKAGEKLFF
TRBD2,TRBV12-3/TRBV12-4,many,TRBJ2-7,TGTGCCAGCAGTTCCCGGACTAGCGAGGGGGTATCCTACGAGCAGTACTTC,CASSSRTSEGVSYEQYF
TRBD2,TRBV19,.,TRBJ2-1,TGTGCCAGTAGGCTAGCGGGAGCGGCTGAGCAGTTCTTC,CASRLAGAAEQFF
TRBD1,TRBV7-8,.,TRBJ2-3,TGTGCCAGCAGCTTAAGTTCGGGACAGGGTGGAGATACGCAGTATTTT,CASSLSSGQGGDTQYF
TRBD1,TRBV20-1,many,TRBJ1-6,TGCAGTGCTGGGAAACCCACAGGGGGCCCCTATAATTCACCCCTCCACTTT,CSAGKPTGGPYNSPLHF
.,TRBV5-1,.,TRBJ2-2,TGCGCCAGCAGCAAATCGACAGGTTCGAACACCGGGGAGCTGTTTTTT,CASSKSTGSNTGELFF
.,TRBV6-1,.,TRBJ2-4,TGTGCCAGCAGTCCAACCGGGGGACGGGTGGAAGCCAAAAACATTCAGTACTTC,CASSPTGGRVEAKNIQYF
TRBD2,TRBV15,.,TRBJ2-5,TGTGCCACCAGCATACAACTAGCGGGGGGCCCCCTCGGAGAGACCCAGTACTTC,CATSIQLAGGPLGETQYF
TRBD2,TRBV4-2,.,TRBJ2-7,TGTGCCAGCAGCCAAGTTGGTTCGGGAGGCTACGAGCAGTACTTC,CASSQVGSGGYEQYF
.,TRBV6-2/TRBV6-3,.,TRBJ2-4,TGTGCCAGCAGAGTGAGCGGGTCGCGGGGGGAGACAGGGCGGAACATTCAGTACTTC,CASRVSGSRGETGRNIQYF
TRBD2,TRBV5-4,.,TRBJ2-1,TGTGCCAGCAGCTCCGGGACTAGGATGTCGGATGAGCAGTTCTTC,CASSSGTRMSDEQFF
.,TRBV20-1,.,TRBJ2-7,TGCAGTGCTAGGAGGCAGGGGATTTCCTACGAGCAGTACTTC,CSARRQGISYEQYF
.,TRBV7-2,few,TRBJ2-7,TGTGCCAGCAGCCCCGAACCGCGGCGACGTGTCCAGTACTTC,CASSPEPRRRVQYF
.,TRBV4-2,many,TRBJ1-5,TGTGCCAGCAGCCAAGAGAGGAATCAGCCCCAGCATTTT,CASSQERNQPQHF
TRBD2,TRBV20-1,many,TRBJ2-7,TGCAGTGCTACCCCGCAGACTAGCGGGAGATACGAGCAGTACTTC,CSATPQTSGRYEQYF
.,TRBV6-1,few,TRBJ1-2,TGTGCCACCTTCCCAGGGCGAGAAAGCTATGGCTACACCTTC,CATFPGRESYGYTF
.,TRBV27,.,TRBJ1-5,TGTGCCAGCAGTTTATTTTCCCAGGGGTTGAATCAGCCCCAGCATTTT,CASSLFSQGLNQPQHF
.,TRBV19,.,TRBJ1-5,TGTGCCTGTAACCCCCAGGGTAGGAGCAATCAGCCCCAGCATTTT,CACNPQGRSNQPQHF
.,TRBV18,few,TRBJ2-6,TGTGCCAGCTATGACAACTCTGGGGCCAACGTCCTGACTTTC,CASYDNSGANVLTF
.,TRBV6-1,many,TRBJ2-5,TGTGCCAGCAGTGACCCCAGGGAGTACCAAGAGACCCAGTACTTC,CASSDPREYQETQYF
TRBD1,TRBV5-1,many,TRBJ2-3,TGCGCCAGCAGCTTGGGTGACAGGGTTCATTTT,CASSLGDRVHF
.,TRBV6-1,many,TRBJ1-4,TGTGCCAGCAGGCGGGGGGGGACGGGGGCTAATGAAAAACTGTTTTTT,CASRRGGTGANEKLFF
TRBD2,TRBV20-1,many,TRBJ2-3,TGCAGTGCTAGAGGGGGCGGGAGGGATCCAGATACGCAGTATTTT,CSARGGGRDPDTQYF
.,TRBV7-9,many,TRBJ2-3,TGTGCCAGCAGCTTAGGAGGGGGTTCCGGTACGCAGTATTTT,CASSLGGGSGTQYF
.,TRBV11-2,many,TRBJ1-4,TGTGCCAGCAGCTTCGGTGGTACCGGGCGATATAATGAAAAACTGTTTTTT,CASSFGGTGRYNEKLFF
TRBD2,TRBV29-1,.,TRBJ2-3,TGCAGCGTGGGGCGGGGGTTCTCCACAGATACGCAGTATTTT,CSVGRGFSTDTQYF
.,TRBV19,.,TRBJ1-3,TGTGCCAGTAATCAACAGGGCTTAGTTGGAAACACCATATATTTT,CASNQQGLVGNTIYF
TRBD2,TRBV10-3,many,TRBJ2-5,TGTGCCATCAGTGACTGGACTAGAGACCAAGAGACCCAGTACTTC,CAISDWTRDQETQYF
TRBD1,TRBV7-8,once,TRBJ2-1,TGTGCCAGCAGCACGGACAGGGGCTCCTACAATGAGCAGTTCTTC,CASSTDRGSYNEQFF
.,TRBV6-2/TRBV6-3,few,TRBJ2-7,TGTGCCAGCAGTTTTAGGGACGAATACTACGAGCAGTACTTC,CASSFRDEYYEQYF
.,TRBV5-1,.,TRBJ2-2,TGCGCCAGCAGCTTGGAACCAGGCGGCACCGGGGAGCTGTTTTTT,CASSLEPGGTGELFF
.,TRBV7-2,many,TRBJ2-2,TGTGCCAGCAGCTTAGACGCCGGGGAGCTGTTTTTT,CASSLDAGELFF
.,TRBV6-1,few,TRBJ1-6,TGTGCCAACTCCCTCGGGTCGGATTCACCCCTCCACTTT,CANSLGSDSPLHF
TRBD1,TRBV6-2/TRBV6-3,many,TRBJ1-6,TGTGCCATCGGTCCGGGACAGGGATATTCACCCCTCCACTTT,CAIGPGQGYSPLHF
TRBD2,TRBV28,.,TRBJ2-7,TGTGCCAGCACCGGGGGGGAGGGCCGGTACGAGCAGTACTTC,CASTGGEGRYEQYF
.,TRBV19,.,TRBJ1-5,TGTGCCAGTAAGGGGTGGCAGGGGTTACAGCCCCAGCATTTT,CASKGWQGLQPQHF
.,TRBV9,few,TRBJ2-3,TGTGCCAGCGGAGAGCGGGTCACAGATACGCAGTATTTT,CASGERVTDTQYF
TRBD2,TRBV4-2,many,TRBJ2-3,TGTGCCAGCAGCCAAGATGAGCGGGGGATGGGAGATACGCAGTATTTT,CASSQDERGMGDTQYF
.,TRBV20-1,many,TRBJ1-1,TGCAGTGCTTTCCGGACAGAGAACACTGAAGCTTTCTTT,CSAFRTENTEAFF
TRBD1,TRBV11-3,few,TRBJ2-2,TGTGCCAGCAGCCCGGGACAGGCGAACACCGGGGAGCTGTTTTTT,CASSPGQANTGELFF
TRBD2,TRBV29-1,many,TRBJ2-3,TGCAGCGTTGAAGGAGCGGGGGGGCGGGATACGCAGTATTTT,CSVEGAGGRDTQYF
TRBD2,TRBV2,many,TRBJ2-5,TGTGCCAGCCGCGCAACTAGCGGGAACCAAGAGACCCAGTACTTC,CASRATSGNQETQYF
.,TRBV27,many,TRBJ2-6,TGTGCCAGCAGCCCCAGGGGATCTGGGGCCAACGTCCTGACTTTC,CASSPRGSGANVLTF
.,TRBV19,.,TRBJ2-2,TGTGCCAGTAGTGGCGTGTGGGGGACAACCCGCACCGGGGAGCTGTTTTTT,CASSGVWGTTRTGELFF
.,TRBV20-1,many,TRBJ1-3,TGCAGTGCCACTACAAGCTCTGGAAACACCATATATTTT,CSATTSSGNTIYF
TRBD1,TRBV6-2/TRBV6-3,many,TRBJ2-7,TGTGCCAGCAACCCGGGACAGGGCTCCTACGAGCAGTACTTC,CASNPGQGSYEQYF
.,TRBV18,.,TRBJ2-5,TGTGCCAGCTCACCAACTCTCCAAGAGACCCAGTACTTC,CASSPTLQETQYF
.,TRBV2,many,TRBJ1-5,TGTGCCAGCAGTGTCGAGAGGGGCAATCAGCCCCAGCATTTT,CASSVERGNQPQHF
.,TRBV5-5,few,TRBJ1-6,TGTGCCACTCCCTGGGAGAAGCCCAGGGAAACGGGCTCCTATAATTCACCCCTCCACTTT,CATPWEKPRETGSYNSPLHF
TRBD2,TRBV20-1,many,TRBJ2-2,TGCAGTGCTAGAATTGGCGGGAGGAGTAACGGGGAGCTGTTTTTT,CSARIGGRSNGELFF